This entry lists 19 T cell receptor beta chains sequenced from one sample in a study of blood T cell repertoires in COVID-19. Generated by immunoSEQ multiplex PCR, the TCRdb table keeps only in-frame clones and is missing some. Among 70,000 to 100,000 clones listed, less than 90% were seen once. Sequenced material: peripheral blood. These receptors were obtained from an elderly man with active or convalescent COVID-19.

The chain uses TRBV14 and TRBJ1-1; D remains ambiguous. The CDR3 spans 12 residues. CDR1 and CDR2 (germline): SGHDN, FVKESK. V shed 4 bases and J shed 4 bases, with 7 bases lying between them. The DNA for the CDR3 is TGTGCCAGCAGCCCCTTCCCCACTGAAGCTTTCTTT. Amino acids: CASSPFPTEAFF.

The V gene is TRBV7-2, the J gene TRBJ2-1; perhaps TRBD2 as D (5 bases). V shed 6 bases and J shed 5 bases, with 17 bases lying between them. The CDR3 loop spans 15 amino acids. Per the germline V gene, CDR1 is SGHTA and CDR2 is FQGNSA. Here the CDR3 reads CASRPPMAGDNEQFF. The CDR3 DNA is TGTGCCAGCAGACCCCCTATGGCGGGCGACAATGAGCAGTTCTTC. The full variable domain, completed using reference TRBV7-2 and TRBJ2-1, is GAGVSQSPSNKVTEKGKDVELRCDPISGHTALYWYRQSLGQGLEFLIYFQGNSAPDKSGLPSDRFSAERTGGSVSTLTIQRTQQEDSAVYLCASRPPMAGDNEQFFGPGTRLTVL.

This clone was observed once. The V and J genes are TRBV7-9 and TRBJ2-1; 8 bases match TRBD1. Trimming cost V 5 bases and J 11 bases; bases outside gene matches: 8. CDR3 length: 13 residues. Germline-derived CDR1 and CDR2 are SEHNR and FQNEAQ (reference sequence). This chain's CDR3 is CASSLAGGSKQFF. CDR3 nucleotides: TGTGCCAGCAGCCTCGCAGGGGGCTCGAAGCAGTTCTTC. Together with reference TRBV7-9 and TRBJ2-1, the CDR3 gives the full variable domain: DTGVSQNPRHKITKRGQNVTFRCDPISEHNRLYWYRQTLGQGPEFLTYFQNEAQLEKSRLLSDRFSAERPKGSFSTLEIQRTEQGDSAMYLCASSLAGGSKQFFGPGTRLTVL.

The V and J genes are TRBV28 and TRBJ1-3; D remains unclear. Germline CDR1 reads MDHEN; CDR2 reads SYDVKM. The CDR3 has 14 residues. V was shortened by 5 bases and J by 0 bases, with 8 bases between the two germline ends. CDR3 sequence (DNA): TGTGCCAGCAGTGAGGTGAGCTCTGGAAACACCATATATTTT. This encodes CASSEVSSGNTIYF.

This chain connects TRBV28 to TRBJ1-2; tentatively, D is TRBD1 (6 bases). Germline V gene data show CDR1 as MDHEN and CDR2 as SYDVKM. With 2 bases removed from V and 4 bases from J, the gap between germline ends came to 14 bases. This CDR3 is built from 15 residues. The CDR3 here is CASSLGGLGSYGYTF. Written as DNA, the CDR3 is TGTGCCAGCAGTTTAGGGGGCTTAGGTAGCTATGGCTACACCTTC.

The chain uses TRBV5-4 and TRBJ2-1; a weak D match, TRBD1 (6 bases). The CDR3 totals 15 residues. Germline values: CDR1 SGHNT, CDR2 YYREEE (reference sequence). V dropped 4 bases and J dropped 0 bases, with 11 bases sitting between them. The CDR3, as DNA: TGTGCCAGCAGCCAGGACAGAAACTCCTACAATGAGCAGTTCTTC. This sequence encodes CASSQDRNSYNEQFF.

The V and J genes are TRBV18 and TRBJ2-7; TRBD2 agrees at 7 bases. CDR3 length: 16 residues. J lost 2 bases, V lost 2 bases, and 9 bases had no gene match. Germline V gene sequence: CDR1 KGHSH, CDR2 LQKENI. CDR3 sequence (DNA): TGTGCCAGCTCACCAAAGGGTCTAGCGGCTCCCTACGAGCAGTACTTC. This codes for CASSPKGLAAPYEQYF.

The chain has TRBV2 and TRBJ2-3; 13 bases map to TRBD2. V was clipped by 6 bases and J by 4 bases; unmatched bases: 13. Germline V gives CDR1 SNHLY, CDR2 FYNNEI. The CDR3 length is 18 residues. This chain's CDR3 is CASRAGLAGTLGSDTQYF. CDR3 coding DNA: TGTGCCAGCAGGGCGGGACTAGCGGGGACCCTGGGTTCAGATACGCAGTATTTT.

The CDR3 sequence: CASSLGAGSGNTIYF. In DNA form, the CDR3 reads TGTGCCAGCAGTTTGGGGGCAGGATCTGGAAACACCATATATTTT. V gene TRBV27 combines with J gene TRBJ1-3; tentatively, D is TRBD1 (6 bases). V lost 3 bases to trimming and J lost 1 base, with 10 bases between them. The CDR3 runs 15 residues. The germline gives CDR1 MNHEY, CDR2 SMNVEV (reference sequence).

The rearrangement joins TRBV7-9 to TRBJ2-3, with 8 nucleotides matching TRBD1. V lost 0 bases to trimming and J lost 6 bases; unmatched junction nucleotides: 2. From germline, CDR1 is SEHNR and CDR2 FQNEAQ (reference sequence). The CDR3 covers 14 residues. This CDR3 reads CASSLAWDRDTQYF. The CDR3 nucleotides are TGTGCCAGCAGCTTAGCGTGGGACAGGGATACGCAGTATTTT.

The V gene is TRBV7-2, the J gene TRBJ1-2; 8 bases map to TRBD1. Germline values: CDR1 SGHTA, CDR2 FQGNSA. The V segment lost 2 bases and the J segment 3 bases; nucleotides outside the gene matches: 5. CDR3 size: 15 residues. DNA for the CDR3: TGTGCCAGCAGCTTAACTCAGGGGGCGTACTATGGCTACACCTTC. Translated, it gives CASSLTQGAYYGYTF.

The rearrangement uses TRBV7-6 and TRBJ2-1, with 7 bases identical to TRBD2. Germline lookup yields CDR1 SGHVS and CDR2 FNYEAQ. V lost 3 bases, J lost 5 bases, and 10 bases stayed unmatched. CDR3 length equals 16 residues. The CDR3 region has the DNA TGTGCCAGCAGCTTTCGGGGAGGGGCTAGTCACAATGAGCAGTTCTTC. This sequence encodes CASSFRGGASHNEQFF. Variable domain in full (rest from reference TRBV7-6 and TRBJ2-1): GAGVSQSPRYKVTKRGQDVALRCDPISGHVSLYWYRQALGQGPEFLTYFNYEAQQDKSGLPNDRFSAERPEGSISTLTIQRTEQRDSAMYRCASSFRGGASHNEQFFGPGTRLTVL.

J is TRBJ1-1 and V is TRBV4-2; perhaps TRBD1 as D (5 bases). CDR1 is LGHNA, CDR2 YNFKEQ, per germline. The CDR3 length is 14 residues. V lost 0 bases and J lost 4, with 9 bases in between. The CDR3 is CASSQDRGATEAFF. CDR3 sequence (DNA): TGTGCCAGCAGCCAAGATAGGGGCGCCACTGAAGCTTTCTTT.

This clone was seen once. The CDR3 here is CASSLGASGSFDNEQFF. The CDR3 DNA is TGTGCCAGCAGCTTAGGTGCCTCGGGATCTTTCGACAATGAGCAGTTCTTC. This rearrangement joins TRBV7-9 to TRBJ2-1, with D possibly TRBD2 on 5 matching bases. The V gene's germline CDR1 is SEHNR and CDR2 FQNEAQ (reference sequence). There are 17 residues in the CDR3. The V gene lost 1 base and the J gene lost 5 bases, with 18 bases spanning the gap.

The sample holds one count of this clone. The chain couples TRBV4-2 to TRBJ1-2; 8 bases match TRBD1. The ends lost 1 base at V and 8 bases at J; junction bases unmatched: 12. This CDR3 comprises 16 residues. The germline V gene encodes CDR1 LGHNA and CDR2 YNFKEQ. The CDR3 region has the DNA TGTGCCAGCAGCCAAGGGATTGCAGGGGGCGCGAACGGCTACACCTTC. Encoded protein: CASSQGIAGGANGYTF.

The CDR3 here is CASSARRTETQYF. CDR3 DNA sequence: TGTGCCAGCAGCGCGCGGCGAACGGAGACCCAGTACTTC. The chain recombines TRBV11-2 with TRBJ2-5; D unclear. CDR1 SGHAT and CDR2 FQNNGV come from the germline V gene. The CDR3 extends over 13 amino acids. V lost 5 bases to trimming and J lost 5 bases, with 12 bases between them.

With regard to this clone: Other DNA sequences of this sample code for an identical CDR3. This chain connects TRBV5-1 to TRBJ2-3; TRBD2 aligns across 9 bases. The V gene's germline CDR1 is SGHRS and CDR2 YFSETQ. With 0 bases clipped from V and 1 base from J, the junction kept 3 bases outside the gene matches. There are 16 residues in the CDR3. The CDR3 spells CASSLGSSGGTDTQYF. DNA for the CDR3: TGCGCCAGCAGCTTGGGTTCTAGCGGGGGCACAGATACGCAGTATTTT.

This chain joins TRBV11-2 and TRBJ2-3, with 9 bases lining up with TRBD2. The J segment lost 1 base and the V segment lost 1 base, leaving 9 bases of the junction unmatched. Looked up from germline, CDR1 is SGHAT and CDR2 is FQNNGV. This CDR3 region has 18 residues. CDR3 in amino acids: CASSLVRETSGRTDTQYF. In DNA, the CDR3 is TGTGCCAGCAGCTTAGTACGGGAGACTAGCGGCCGCACAGATACGCAGTATTTT.

V usage is TRBV7-9 and J usage is TRBJ1-5; TRBD1 might be the D (5 bases). Germline lookup yields CDR1 SEHNR and CDR2 FQNEAQ (reference sequence). V was pared by 5 bases and J by 10 bases, with 18 bases between. CDR3 length: 14 amino acids. The CDR3 loop is CASSHFQGKGPQHF. The CDR3 region has the DNA TGTGCCAGCAGCCATTTCCAGGGAAAGGGCCCCCAGCATTTT.